What follows are 4 T cell receptor beta chains derived from one specimen sequenced in a study of tumor-infiltrating lymphocytes in primary liver carcinoma. The study extracted blood RNA from unsorted whole blood and also extracted germline DNA. A constant-region primer served to make TCR beta cDNA from around 500 ng total RNA. Three-round nested multiplex PCR performed with slightly modified ARM-PCR produced the TCR beta libraries. Primers for the first two PCR rounds were TRBV1-TRBV30 forward primers and a C-beta reverse primer (roughly 10 cycles per round). Each CDR3 protein gets one entry after TCRdb re-called the multiplex PCR reads with MiXCR. Of some 320,000 distinct CDR3 sequences listed, approximately 65% were seen once; the top ten hold approximately 9%. The specimen was peripheral blood. These receptors came from a man between 40 and 49 years old with primary liver carcinoma and hepatitis B virus infection.

Remarks on this clonotype: This may stem from a read error, because a much larger clone lies one nucleotide away. This chain uses TRBV12-3 or TRBV12-4 with TRBJ1-1; 9 nucleotides align to TRBD1. The CDR3 has 12 residues. In nucleotides, the CDR3 is TGTACCAGCGGAGGACAGGGGACTGAAGCTTTCTTT. Translated, it gives CTSGGQGTEAFF.

As to this clonotype: Just one base apart from a much larger clone, this may be a read error. CDR3 nucleotide sequence: TGTGCCAGCGGCCGGCAGGGGATGGGTGAGCAGTACTTC. Translating gives CASGRQGMGEQYF. The chain links TRBV14 to TRBJ2-7, with a tentative D call TRBD1 (6 bases). The CDR3 covers 13 residues. From germline, CDR1 is SGHDN and CDR2 FVKESK. V dropped 8 bases and J dropped 7 bases, with 18 bases sitting between them.

To note about this clonotype: The CDR3 does not close with the conserved phenylalanine or tryptophan, likely indicating a read error. The V call is TRBV5-1, the J call TRBJ2-5; possibly TRBD2 for D (5 bases). CDR1 SGHRS and CDR2 YFSETQ come from the germline V gene. The CDR3 consists of 13 residues. Between the trimmed V and J ends, which lost 5 bases and 5 bases, there was a span of 13 bases. In DNA form, the CDR3 reads TGCGCCAGCAGTGAGCGGCGATCGGAGACCCAGTACTTA. Protein sequence: CASSERRSETQYL.

Of note for this clonotype: A much larger clonotype is one base distant, so this may be a read error. This rearrangement joins TRBV4-1 to TRBJ2-5, with D possibly TRBD2 on 6 matching bases. Germline loops: CDR1 MGHRA, CDR2 YSYEKL. The length of the CDR3 is 14 residues. Written as DNA, the CDR3 is TGCGCCAGCAGCCAAGCTCCTAGGAGGGAGACCCAGTGCTTC. As protein: CASSQAPRRETQCF.